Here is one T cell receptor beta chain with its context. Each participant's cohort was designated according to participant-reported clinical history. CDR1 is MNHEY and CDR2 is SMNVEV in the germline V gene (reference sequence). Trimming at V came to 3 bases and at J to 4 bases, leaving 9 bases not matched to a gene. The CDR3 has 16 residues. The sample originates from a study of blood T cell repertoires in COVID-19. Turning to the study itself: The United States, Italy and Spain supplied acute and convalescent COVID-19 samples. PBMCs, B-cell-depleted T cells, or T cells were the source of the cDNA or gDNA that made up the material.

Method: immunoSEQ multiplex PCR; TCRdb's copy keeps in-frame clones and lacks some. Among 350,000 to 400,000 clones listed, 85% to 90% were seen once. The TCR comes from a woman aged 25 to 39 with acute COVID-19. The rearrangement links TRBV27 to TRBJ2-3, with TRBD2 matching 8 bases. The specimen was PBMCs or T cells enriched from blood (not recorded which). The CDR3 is CASSLRGVLRADTQYF. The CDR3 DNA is TGTGCCAGCAGTTTGCGGGGGGTCTTGAGGGCAGATACGCAGTATTTT.